These 18 T cell receptor beta chains originate from one sample sequenced in a study of blood T cell repertoires in COVID-19 (TCRdb year 2020). Libraries were prepared through the immunoSEQ multiplex PCR assay. Held by TCRdb, this immuneACCESS table contains in-frame sequences only and omits some clones. Under half of the omission traces to an unresolved V gene where checked; the cause of the rest is unknown. The sample table records approximately 150,000 clones; around nine tenths of these occur just once. The ten largest clonotypes hold less than 5.5% of the sample. The sequenced sample consisted of peripheral blood. Receptor source: a human donor in a cohort sampled during active COVID-19.

The V call is TRBV5-1, the J call TRBJ1-4; D possibly corresponds to TRBD1 (6 bases). There are 15 residues in the CDR3. Germline loops: CDR1 SGHRS, CDR2 YFSETQ. Trimming left V 0 bases short and J 6 bases short, with 12 bases between. CDR3 sequence (DNA): TGCGCCAGCAGCTTGGATACAGGGTCTTATGAAAAACTGTTTTTT. It is translated as CASSLDTGSYEKLFF.

This chain connects TRBV5-5 to TRBJ1-3; unclear D gene. CDR1 SGHKS and CDR2 YYEKEE come from the germline V gene (reference sequence). The CDR3 loop spans 15 amino acids. Between the trimmed V and J ends, which lost 1 base and 1 base, there was a span of 9 bases. The CDR3 protein is CASSLSRASGNTIYF. Here the CDR3 DNA reads TGTGCCAGCAGCTTGAGTCGAGCTTCTGGAAACACCATATATTTT.

V usage is TRBV7-9 and J usage is TRBJ1-5; D gene unclear. The germline V gene encodes CDR1 SEHNR and CDR2 FQNEAQ (reference sequence). The CDR3 spans 14 residues. V was pared by 5 bases and J by 4 bases, with 12 bases between. The CDR3 is CASSPLAPNQPQHF. The DNA for the CDR3 is TGTGCCAGCAGCCCCCTAGCCCCTAATCAGCCCCAGCATTTT.

This clone has a handful of counts. This chain joins TRBV25-1 and TRBJ1-6; D might be TRBD1 (5 bases). Germline CDR1 MGHDK, CDR2 SYGVNS. V was trimmed by 0 bases and J by 5 bases, leaving 11 bases between them. This CDR3 has 16 residues. CDR3 sequence (DNA): TGTGCCAGCAGTGAATACTCCGCGGGGGATAATTCACCCCTCCACTTT. Protein: CASSEYSAGDNSPLHF.

The chain is built from TRBV6-5 and TRBJ2-1; D call uncertain. Trimming stripped 7 bases from V and 2 bases from J, with 12 bases between. The germline V gene encodes CDR1 MNHEY and CDR2 SVGAGI. This CDR3 has 14 amino acids. CDR3 sequence: CASTQMSAYNEQFF. CDR3 DNA: TGTGCCAGCACCCAGATGAGCGCCTACAATGAGCAGTTCTTC.

The V and J genes are TRBV5-1 and TRBJ2-7; a possible D gene is TRBD1 (5 bases). V was shortened by 0 bases and J by 3 bases, with 10 bases between the two germline ends. Germline lookup yields CDR1 SGHRS and CDR2 YFSETQ. The CDR3 sequence is 14 residues long. CDR3 coding DNA: TGCGCCAGCAGCTTGGAGGGGCTTATCTACGAGCAGTACTTC. Protein: CASSLEGLIYEQYF. Supplemented by reference TRBV5-1 and TRBJ2-7, the full variable domain reads KAGVTQTPRYLIKTRGQQVTLSCSPISGHRSVSWYQQTPGQGLQFLFEYFSETQRNKGNFPGRFSGRQFSNSRSEMNVSTLELGDSALYLCASSLEGLIYEQYFGPGTRLTVT.

The chain couples TRBV9 to TRBJ1-1; 8 bases align to TRBD1. V dropped 5 bases and J dropped 6; count of bases not matched to a gene: 24. The germline V gene encodes CDR1 SGDLS and CDR2 YYNGEE. This CDR3 is 19 amino acids long. This CDR3 reads CASRTPGQVHQGDWPEAFF. The CDR3 bases are TGTGCCAGCAGGACACCGGGACAGGTTCACCAGGGGGACTGGCCTGAAGCTTTCTTT.

The table lists this clone with a count of one. The rearrangement uses TRBV9 and TRBJ2-7, with 11 bases identical to TRBD2. Germline V gene data show CDR1 as SGDLS and CDR2 as YYNGEE. The CDR3 runs to 15 residues. The trim removed 5 bases at V and 0 bases at J, leaving 4 bases unmatched. As DNA, the CDR3 is TGTGCCAGCAGTCTTAGCGGGGGGGCCTCCTACGAGCAGTACTTC. It encodes CASSLSGGASYEQYF.

This clone was seen a few times. V is TRBV2 and J is TRBJ1-5, with D unclear. Trimming cost V 4 bases and J 2 bases, with 12 bases left between them. Germline assignment: CDR1 SNHLY and CDR2 FYNNEI. The CDR3 covers 15 residues. The CDR3: CASSGQLGGNQPQHF. The CDR3 coding sequence is TGTGCCAGCAGTGGGCAGCTAGGTGGCAATCAGCCCCAGCATTTT.

This chain uses TRBV29-1 with TRBJ2-7, with D perhaps matching TRBD1 (6 bases). The V and J ends lost 6 bases and 2 bases respectively, with 8 bases between them. Germline-derived CDR1 and CDR2 are SQVTM and ANQGSEA. This CDR3 is 11 amino acids long. The CDR3 sequence: CSVGATYEQYF. In DNA, the CDR3 is TGCAGCGTGGGGGCCACCTACGAGCAGTACTTC.

CDR3 sequence (DNA): TGTGCCAGCAGCTTAAGAGGGGGACTAGCGGGAGGGCCGGGGAAAGGCGAGCAGTACTTC. It specifies CASSLRGGLAGGPGKGEQYF. This sequence joins TRBV7-3 and TRBJ2-7; 16 nucleotides align to TRBD2. CDR3 length equals 20 residues. Germline V gives CDR1 SGHTA, CDR2 FQGTGA. Trimming took 1 base from V and 6 from J; bases not matched to a gene: 15.

The chain links TRBV5-5 to TRBJ2-7; 8 bases match TRBD1. This CDR3 spans 17 amino acids. From germline, CDR1 is SGHKS and CDR2 YYEKEE (reference sequence). V trimming: 3 bases; J trimming: 2 bases; junction bases outside the gene matches: 13. The CDR3 here is CASSSAPLDRAPYEQYF. CDR3 sequence (DNA): TGTGCCAGCAGCTCGGCCCCCTTGGACAGGGCCCCCTACGAGCAGTACTTC.

The chain couples TRBV7-2 to TRBJ2-1; 11 bases match TRBD2. Germline V lookup: CDR1 SGHTA, CDR2 FQGNSA. The CDR3 extends over 16 amino acids. V lost 1 base, J lost 7 bases, and 6 bases stayed unmatched. The CDR3 DNA follows: TGTGCCAGCAGCTTAGAGGTAGCGGGGGGGAGGAATGAGCAGTTCTTC. Its translation is CASSLEVAGGRNEQFF.

This chain connects TRBV29-1 to TRBJ2-7, with TRBD1 matching over 8 bases. Germline V lookup: CDR1 SQVTM, CDR2 ANQGSEA. The CDR3 consists of 12 residues. Unmatched junction bases numbered 4, after V lost 4 bases and J lost 5 bases. The CDR3 coding sequence is TGCAGCGTTGTTCAGGGGGCCCACGAGCAGTACTTC. Translating gives CSVVQGAHEQYF.

This chain connects TRBV7-2 to TRBJ1-5; D is uncertain. Germline V gene data show CDR1 as SGHTA and CDR2 as FQGNSA. The CDR3 runs to 15 residues. Between the trimmed V and J ends, which lost 5 bases and 3 bases, there was a span of 14 bases. As DNA, the CDR3 is TGTGCCAGCAGCCCTGGTGTGGCCTCCAATCAGCCCCAGCATTTT. It yields the protein CASSPGVASNQPQHF.

In its sample, this clone was seen a few times. The gene calls are TRBV7-2 and TRBJ2-7, with TRBD1 identical over 9 bases. V lost 5 bases, J lost 5 bases, and 10 bases stayed unmatched. CDR3 size: 15 residues. Germline values: CDR1 SGHTA, CDR2 FQGNSA. The CDR3 coding sequence is TGTGCCAGCAGCCAACGACAGGGGGTGGTGAACGAGCAGTACTTC. Its protein product is CASSQRQGVVNEQYF.

The chain recombines TRBV6-5 with TRBJ2-2; 8 bases are shared with TRBD2. Germline assignment: CDR1 MNHEY and CDR2 SVGAGI. The CDR3 extends over 16 amino acids. The V gene end was trimmed by 2 bases and the J gene end by 6 bases; junction bases not matched to a gene: 8. The CDR3 sequence is CASSYRGGNYPGELFF. CDR3 sequence (DNA): TGTGCCAGCAGTTACCGGGGGGGGAATTACCCCGGGGAGCTGTTTTTT.

The rearrangement uses TRBV2 and TRBJ1-5; D is uncertain. Germline CDR1 is SNHLY and CDR2 is FYNNEI. V shed 6 bases and J shed 3 bases, with 18 bases lying between them. The CDR3 covers 16 residues. The CDR3 sequence is CASRATRGRDNQPQHF. The CDR3 DNA reads as TGTGCCAGCAGGGCTACTCGTGGCCGGGACAATCAGCCCCAGCATTTT.